This T cell receptor beta chain was found in a study of blood T cell repertoires in COVID-19. Per the germline V gene, CDR1 is MNHEY and CDR2 is SVGAGI. There are 13 residues in the CDR3. Trimming pared 8 bases from V and 0 bases from J, leaving 10 bases between. In the authors' methods: The authors estimated nucleated cell counts from reference gene primer amplification. Sequencing used immunoSEQ multiplex PCR; TCRdb keeps in-frame clones, though not all of them. The V and J calls and clone size were taken over from that table, and D and trimming were inferred from the DNA. The sample records some 130,000 clones, 70% to 85% being singletons.

The TCR comes from a man aged 60 to 69 who had recovered from COVID-19. The chain combines TRBV6-5 with TRBJ1-2; no clear D. Sequenced: peripheral blood. As DNA, the CDR3 is TGTGCCAGCTGCGTCAGGACTAACTATGGCTACACCTTC. It codes for CASCVRTNYGYTF.